This T cell receptor beta chain came from a study of shared T cell receptors in the human thymus. The CDR3 consists of 13 residues. After removal of 8 bases from V and 4 bases from J, the junction contained 4 bases not matched to a gene. Germline V gene lookup returns CDR1 MDHEN and CDR2 SYDVKM. Sequenced by immunoSEQ multiplex PCR; TCRdb stores in-frame clones only, minus some. Of hundreds of thousands of clones in the sample, roughly 94% were seen once. The sequence was collected from a human donor. The sequenced material came from thymocytes. The chain carries TRBV28 and TRBJ2-3, with TRBD1 matching over 9 bases. DNA of the CDR3: TGTGCCAGCGGAGACAGGGGGGCAGATACGCAGTATTTT. Amino acids: CASGDRGADTQYF.